The T cell receptor beta chain described here comes from a study of blood T cell repertoires in COVID-19. Background on the study: COVID-19 samples, acute and convalescent, were from the United States, Italy and Spain. PBMCs, B-cell-depleted T cells, or T cells provided the cDNA or gDNA that made up the material.

Source study methods: For nucleated cells, counts were estimated from reference gene primer amplification. Assay used: immunoSEQ multiplex PCR; TCRdb lists only in-frame clones, some missing. V and J calls and clone size come straight from that table; D and trimming were deduced from the DNA. The sample contains some 130,000 clones, approximately 88% of which appear only once. This CDR3 is 13 amino acids long. The V and J ends lost 6 bases and 1 base respectively, with 9 bases between them. Specimen: peripheral blood. The TCR originated in a man aged 45-65 years with acute or convalescent COVID-19. The chain has TRBV12-3 or TRBV12-4 and TRBJ1-1; tentatively, D is TRBD1 (5 bases). In DNA, the CDR3 is TGTGCCAGCAGGCCCACAGGGAACACTGAAGCTTTCTTT. Residues: CASRPTGNTEAFF.